This TCR beta chain was identified during a study of blood T cell repertoires in COVID-19. Study-level background: Sources were T cells, B-cell-depleted T cells, or PBMCs; the material itself was cDNA or gDNA.

Original analysis: It was from reference gene primer amplification that nucleated cell counts were estimated. Method: immunoSEQ multiplex PCR; TCRdb's copy keeps in-frame clones and lacks some. V and J calls and clone size come straight from that table; D and trimming were deduced from the DNA. The data show more than 85,000 clones, roughly nine tenths seen once. This receptor was identified in a woman in her 70s with acute or convalescent COVID-19. Sequencing was performed on peripheral blood.

The CDR3 sequence is CASSRREDSPLHF. In DNA, the CDR3 is TGTGCCAGCAGTCGCAGGGAGGATTCACCCCTCCACTTT. The gene calls are TRBV6-4 and TRBJ1-6; a weak D match, TRBD1 (5 bases). Germline V CDR1 and CDR2: MRHNA, SNTAGT. The V gene lost 5 bases and the J gene lost 8 bases, with 10 bases spanning the gap. This CDR3 region has 13 residues.